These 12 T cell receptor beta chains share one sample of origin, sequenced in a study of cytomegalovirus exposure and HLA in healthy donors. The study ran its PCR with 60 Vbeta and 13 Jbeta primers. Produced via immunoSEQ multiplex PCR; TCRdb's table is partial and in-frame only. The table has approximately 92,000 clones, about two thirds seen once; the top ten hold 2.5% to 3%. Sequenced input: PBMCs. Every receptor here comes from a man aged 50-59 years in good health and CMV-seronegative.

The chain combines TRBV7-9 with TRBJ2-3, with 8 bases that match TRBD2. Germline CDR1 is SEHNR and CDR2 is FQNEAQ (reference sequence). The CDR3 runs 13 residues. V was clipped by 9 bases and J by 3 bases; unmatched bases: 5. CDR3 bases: TGTGCCAGTTCACGGGGGGGGACAGATACGCAGTATTTT. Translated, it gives CASSRGGTDTQYF.

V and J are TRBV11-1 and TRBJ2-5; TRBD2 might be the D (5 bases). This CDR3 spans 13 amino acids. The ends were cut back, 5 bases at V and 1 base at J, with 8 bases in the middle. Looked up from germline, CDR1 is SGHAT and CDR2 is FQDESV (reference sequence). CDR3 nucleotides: TGTGCCAGCAGCCGGACTGTCCAAGAGACCCAGTACTTC. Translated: CASSRTVQETQYF.

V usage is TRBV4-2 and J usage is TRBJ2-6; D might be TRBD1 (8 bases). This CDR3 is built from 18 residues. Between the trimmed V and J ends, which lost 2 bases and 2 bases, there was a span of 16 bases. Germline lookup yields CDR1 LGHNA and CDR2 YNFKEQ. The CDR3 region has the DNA TGTGCCAGCAGCCAACCGGCACAGGGGGGGGCTGGGGCCAACGTCCTGACTTTC. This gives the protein CASSQPAQGGAGANVLTF.

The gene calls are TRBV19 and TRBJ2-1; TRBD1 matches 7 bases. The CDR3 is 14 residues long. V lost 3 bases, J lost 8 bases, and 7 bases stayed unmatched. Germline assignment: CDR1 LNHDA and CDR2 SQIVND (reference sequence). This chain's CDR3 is CASSIGHRGYEQFF. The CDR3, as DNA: TGTGCCAGTAGTATCGGCCACAGGGGATATGAGCAGTTCTTC.

CDR3 DNA: TGTGCCACCGCCTCCGGCGGGAGGGCCCAAGAGACCCAGTACTTC. It is translated as CATASGGRAQETQYF. This chain links TRBV7-9 with TRBJ2-5; 9 bases map to TRBD2. Germline V CDR1 and CDR2: SEHNR, FQNEAQ (reference sequence). The length of the CDR3 is 15 residues. With V trimmed by 10 bases and J by 1 base, 10 bases remained unmatched.

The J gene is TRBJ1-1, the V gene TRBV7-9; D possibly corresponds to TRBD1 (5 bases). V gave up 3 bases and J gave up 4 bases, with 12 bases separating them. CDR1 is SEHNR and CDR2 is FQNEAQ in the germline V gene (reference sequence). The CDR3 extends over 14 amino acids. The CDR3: CASSFTGGSTEAFF. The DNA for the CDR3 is TGTGCCAGCAGCTTCACCGGGGGGAGCACTGAAGCTTTCTTT.

In DNA form, the CDR3 reads TGTGCAAGTCGCCCCGGGAGGCTTAGCAATCAGCCCCAGCATTTT. Translating it yields CASRPGRLSNQPQHF. The genes are TRBV12-2 and TRBJ1-5. TRBV12-2 is described as a pseudogene. The CDR3 consists of 15 residues.

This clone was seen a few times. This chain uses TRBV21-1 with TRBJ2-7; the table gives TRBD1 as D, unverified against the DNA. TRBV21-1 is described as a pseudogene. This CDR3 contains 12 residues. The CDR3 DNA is TGTGCCAGCAGCAAAGGCAGCTACGAGCAGTACTTC. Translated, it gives CASSKGSYEQYF.

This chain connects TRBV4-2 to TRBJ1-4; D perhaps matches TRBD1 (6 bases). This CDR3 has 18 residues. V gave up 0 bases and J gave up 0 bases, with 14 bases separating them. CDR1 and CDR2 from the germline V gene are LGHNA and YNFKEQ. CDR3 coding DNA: TGTGCCAGCAGCCAAGATCTGAACAGGGCGACAACTAATGAAAAACTGTTTTTT. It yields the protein CASSQDLNRATTNEKLFF.

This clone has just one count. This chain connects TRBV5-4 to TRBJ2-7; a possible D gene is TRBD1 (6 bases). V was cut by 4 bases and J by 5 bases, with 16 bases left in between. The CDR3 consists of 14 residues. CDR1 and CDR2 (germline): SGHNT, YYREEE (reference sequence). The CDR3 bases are TGTGCCAGCAGCGCGTCAGGGGTGGTCAACGAGCAGTACGTC. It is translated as CASSASGVVNEQYV.

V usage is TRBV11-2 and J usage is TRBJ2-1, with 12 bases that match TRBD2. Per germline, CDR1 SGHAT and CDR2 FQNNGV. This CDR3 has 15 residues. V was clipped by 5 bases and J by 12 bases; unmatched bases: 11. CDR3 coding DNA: TGTGCCAGCAGCGAGGGGCTAGCGGGAGGGCTCTGGCAGTTCTTC. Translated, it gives CASSEGLAGGLWQFF.

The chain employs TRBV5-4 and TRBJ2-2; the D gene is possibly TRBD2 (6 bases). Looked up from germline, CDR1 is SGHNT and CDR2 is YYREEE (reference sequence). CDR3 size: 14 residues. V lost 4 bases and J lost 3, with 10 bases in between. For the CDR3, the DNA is TGTGCCAGCAGCAACGGGAGATACACCGGGGAGCTGTTTTTT. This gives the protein CASSNGRYTGELFF.